The sequence of this T cell receptor (beta chain) was determined in a study of blood T cell repertoires in COVID-19. Overall study context: Researchers got acute and convalescent COVID-19 samples from the United States, Italy and Spain. Sample material is recorded as cDNA or gDNA derived from T cells, B-cell-depleted T cells, or PBMCs.

Germline CDR1 and CDR2: MDHEN and SYDVKM. The CDR3 runs 13 residues. The V end lost 2 bases, the J end lost 6 bases, and 10 bases lay between the germline ends. Per the authors' pipeline: Estimates of nucleated cell counts were drawn from the amplification of reference gene primers. Only in-frame clones appear in the TCRdb table, and some are missing; sequencing was by immunoSEQ multiplex PCR. V and J calls plus clone size are reproduced from that table; the DNA served to infer D and trimming. The profile covers roughly 260,000 clones, with roughly 84% appearing a single time and 2% to 2.5% taken by the ten largest.

The sequencing input was peripheral blood. V usage is TRBV28 and J usage is TRBJ1-2; D is undetermined. The receptor comes from a woman between 35 and 50 years old who had recovered from COVID-19. The CDR3 sequence: CASSLQVSNGYTF. The DNA of the CDR3 is TGTGCCAGCAGTTTACAGGTATCGAATGGCTACACCTTC.